The 22 T cell receptor beta chains reported below all come from one sample, sequenced in a study of T cell repertoires in cytomegalovirus infection. These receptors' antigens are unknown. One entry per CDR3 protein, called by TCRdb with MiXCR from the reads. The sample includes around 540,000 distinct CDR3 sequences, 30% to 40% seen only once; the top ten take roughly 17%. The material sequenced was cultured PBMCs, taken from culture after CMV antigen stimulation. The origin of the receptors is a human donor in good health (CMV status not recorded). Some clones in this sample may be carry-over from other donors' samples.

V is TRBV27 and J is TRBJ2-1; 11 bases align to TRBD2. The V segment lost 5 bases and the J segment 9 bases; nucleotides outside the gene matches: 0. This CDR3 contains 12 residues. Per the germline V gene, CDR1 is MNHEY and CDR2 is SMNVEV (reference sequence). This CDR3 reads CASSGLAGEQFF. The CDR3 nucleotides are TGTGCCAGCAGTGGACTAGCGGGTGAGCAGTTCTTC.

This clonotype showed up just a few times. V is TRBV11-2 and J is TRBJ2-2, with 8 bases that match TRBD1. Per germline, CDR1 SGHAT and CDR2 FQNNGV. The V and J ends lost 1 base and 4 bases, in that order; junction bases with no gene match: 2. The CDR3 totals 15 residues. Written as DNA, the CDR3 is TGTGCCAGCAGCTTAGTCAGGGGGCTCACCGGGGAGCTGTTTTTT. Its protein is CASSLVRGLTGELFF.

The chain links TRBV29-1 to TRBJ2-1; D remains unclear. The CDR3 is 12 residues long. CDR1 and CDR2 from the germline V gene are SQVTM and ANQGSEA. The V gene lost 3 bases and the J gene lost 7 bases, with 10 bases spanning the gap. In nucleotides, the CDR3 is TGCAGCGTTGACGGGCTAGGTAATGAGCAGTTCTTC. Protein sequence: CSVDGLGNEQFF.

This clonotype was counted between two and nine times. The rearrangement uses TRBV6-5 and TRBJ2-1; the D is unclear. The CDR3 has 12 residues. Between the trimmed V and J ends, which lost 5 bases and 7 bases, there was a span of 9 bases. Germline assignment: CDR1 MNHEY and CDR2 SVGAGI. CDR3 sequence reads: CASSEKRNEQFF. DNA for the CDR3: TGTGCCAGCAGTGAGAAACGGAATGAGCAGTTCTTC.

This clonotype was observed at least ten times. This chain joins TRBV7-8 and TRBJ2-5, with 10 bases aligning to TRBD2. Germline trimming cut 1 base from V and 4 bases from J; bases unmatched to any gene: 9. Germline loops: CDR1 SGHVS, CDR2 FQNEAQ. The CDR3 is 17 amino acids. The CDR3 DNA reads TGTGCCAGCAGCTTAGGGCTAGCGGGGGTGTCATTAGAGACCCAGTACTTC. The encoded protein is CASSLGLAGVSLETQYF.

This clonotype was seen a handful of times. The V and J genes are TRBV28 and TRBJ2-1, with TRBD2 identical over 7 bases. Germline V gene sequence: CDR1 MDHEN, CDR2 SYDVKM. V shed 6 bases and J 3 bases; nucleotides not matched to a gene: 8. CDR3 size: 15 residues. The CDR3 sequence is CASSPPLANYNEQFF. Written as DNA, the CDR3 is TGTGCCAGCAGCCCTCCACTAGCGAACTACAATGAGCAGTTCTTC.

V and J are TRBV7-2 and TRBJ2-1; 7 nucleotides line up with TRBD1. The CDR3 is made up of 14 amino acids. V shed 5 bases, J shed 7 bases, and the junction held 8 bases outside the gene matches. Looked up from germline, CDR1 is SGHTA and CDR2 is FQGNSA. CDR3 region: CASSPGTGVNEQFF. The CDR3 nucleotides are TGTGCCAGCAGCCCTGGAACAGGGGTGAATGAGCAGTTCTTC. The full variable domain, with the rest looked up from reference TRBV7-2 and TRBJ2-1, is GAGVSQSPSNKVTEKGKDVELRCDPISGHTALYWYRQSLGQGLEFLIYFQGNSAPDKSGLPSDRFSAERTGGSVSTLTIQRTQQEDSAVYLCASSPGTGVNEQFFGPGTRLTVL.

The chain has TRBV28 and TRBJ1-2; the D is unclear. V lost 6 bases and J 4 bases, leaving 9 bases between the germline ends. Germline V gene sequence: CDR1 MDHEN, CDR2 SYDVKM. CDR3 length: 12 residues. In DNA form, the CDR3 reads TGTGCCAGCAGGCCTGGTGGCTATGGCTACACCTTC. Its translation: CASRPGGYGYTF.

The V gene is TRBV10-3, the J gene TRBJ2-4, with 15 bases identical to TRBD2. The CDR3 loop spans 14 amino acids. CDR1 is ENHRY, CDR2 SYGVKD, per germline. J gave up 13 bases and V 2 bases, and 3 bases lay outside the gene matches. The CDR3 nucleotides read TGTGCCATCAGTGAGGGGACTAGCGGGAGGCCCCAGTACTTC. Its translation is CAISEGTSGRPQYF.

A few counts support this clonotype. The genes are TRBV6-5 and TRBJ1-4; no firm D call. The germline gives CDR1 MNHEY, CDR2 SVGAGI. Trimming removed 2 bases at V and 3 bases at J, with 10 bases between. The CDR3 sequence is 15 residues long. The CDR3 sequence: CASSYEAAANEKLFF. In DNA form, the CDR3 reads TGTGCCAGCAGTTACGAGGCGGCGGCTAATGAAAAACTGTTTTTT.

This chain connects TRBV4-2 to TRBJ2-5; TRBD2 aligns across 7 bases. CDR3 length: 15 residues. Losses at the gene ends were 3 bases for V and 5 bases for J; bases not matched to a gene: 9. From germline, CDR1 is LGHNA and CDR2 YNFKEQ. The CDR3 coding sequence is TGTGCCAGCAGCCAGGCAGCGGGATTAATGGAGACCCAGTACTTC. Translation gives CASSQAAGLMETQYF.

This clonotype has more than one count but fewer than ten. The chain couples TRBV11-2 to TRBJ2-1, with D uncertain. The CDR3 spans 14 residues. Germline CDR1 SGHAT, CDR2 FQNNGV. V dropped 3 bases and J dropped 4 bases, with 10 bases sitting between them. This CDR3 is CASSFREAYNEQFF. The CDR3 DNA reads as TGTGCCAGCAGCTTCCGTGAGGCGTACAATGAGCAGTTCTTC.

The V call is TRBV11-2, the J call TRBJ2-1, with TRBD2 matching over 10 bases. Losses at the gene ends were 8 bases for V and 2 bases for J; bases not matched to a gene: 0. The germline V gene encodes CDR1 SGHAT and CDR2 FQNNGV. The CDR3 runs to 13 residues. DNA for the CDR3: TGTGCCAGCGGACTAGCGGCCTACAATGAGCAGTTCTTC. It is translated as CASGLAAYNEQFF.

The rearrangement uses TRBV20-1 and TRBJ1-4, with TRBD1 as a possible D gene (5 bases). Germline V gene data show CDR1 as DFQATT and CDR2 as SNEGSKA (reference sequence). CDR3 size: 13 residues. The V end was cut by 5 bases, the J end by 10 bases, with 17 bases between. The DNA for the CDR3 is TGCAGTGCTGGTGGCGGGTACGGGGGAAAACTGTTTTTT. The encoded protein is CSAGGGYGGKLFF.

This clonotype was found a few times. CDR3 coding DNA: TGTGCCAGCTCACGAACCGGGACTAGCCCCATTAACACCGGGGAGCTGTTTTTT. It encodes CASSRTGTSPINTGELFF. The genes are TRBV18 and TRBJ2-2; 9 bases fit TRBD2. The CDR3 totals 18 residues. The junction had 11 bases not matched to a gene; V was cut back by 4 bases and J by 2 bases. The germline V gene encodes CDR1 KGHSH and CDR2 LQKENI.

This chain joins TRBV19 and TRBJ2-2; no reliable D call. The germline V gene encodes CDR1 LNHDA and CDR2 SQIVND (reference sequence). This CDR3 is built from 14 residues. V was cut by 6 bases and J by 0 bases, with 8 bases left in between. The CDR3 region has the DNA TGTGCCAGTAGGCCCCAGGCGAACACCGGGGAGCTGTTTTTT. As protein: CASRPQANTGELFF.

The V and J genes are TRBV6-6 and TRBJ2-2, with D maybe TRBD1 (5 bases). The length of the CDR3 is 15 residues. Germline assignment: CDR1 MNHNY and CDR2 SVGAGI (reference sequence). Trimming removed 0 bases from V and 6 bases from J, with 11 bases in between. The CDR3 nucleotides read TGTGCCAGCAGTTACTCGTCAGGGTTCGCCGGGGAGCTGTTTTTT. Translated: CASSYSSGFAGELFF.

DNA for the CDR3: TGTGCCAGCAGCTATCAGGGGGCCGGGGAGCTGTTTTTT. It encodes CASSYQGAGELFF. The chain uses TRBV28 and TRBJ2-2; 7 bases are a match to TRBD1. There are 13 residues in the CDR3. Germline CDR1 is MDHEN and CDR2 is SYDVKM. Unmatched junction bases numbered 4, after V lost 6 bases and J lost 6 bases.

This clonotype was observed a handful of times. The chain carries TRBV7-2 and TRBJ1-3; D not resolved. This CDR3 is 13 amino acids long. Trimming took 5 bases from V and 5 from J, leaving 10 bases between them. Germline CDR1 SGHTA, CDR2 FQGNSA. In nucleotides, the CDR3 is TGTGCCAGCAGCGGAGGACTTCGAAACACCATATATTTT. Translating it yields CASSGGLRNTIYF.

This clonotype was observed a handful of times. The chain joins TRBV5-5 to TRBJ1-2; 7 nucleotides agree with TRBD1. Trimming removed 4 bases from V and 4 bases from J; junction bases left unmatched: 7. The CDR3 runs 14 residues. From germline, CDR1 is SGHKS and CDR2 YYEKEE (reference sequence). CDR3 loop: CASSRTGPSYGYTF. The CDR3 coding sequence is TGTGCCAGCAGCCGGACAGGCCCATCCTATGGCTACACCTTC.

This clonotype was picked up a small number of times. The chain links TRBV7-2 to TRBJ1-1; 9 nucleotides align to TRBD1. From germline, CDR1 is SGHTA and CDR2 FQGNSA. This CDR3 region has 14 residues. After removal of 5 bases from V and 6 bases from J, the junction contained 7 bases not matched to a gene. The CDR3 DNA sequence: TGTGCCAGCAGCCTATCAACAGGGGGCCCTGAAGCTTTCTTT. This gives the protein CASSLSTGGPEAFF.

This clonotype was observed a few times. This sequence joins TRBV27 and TRBJ1-5; a weak D match, TRBD1 (6 bases). This CDR3 has 16 residues. Germline V gene lookup returns CDR1 MNHEY and CDR2 SMNVEV (reference sequence). V was shortened by 5 bases and J by 5 bases, with 19 bases between the two germline ends. The CDR3 DNA sequence: TGTGCCAGCAGTGCCACAGGGAAGGTTGGCCATCAGCCCCAGCATTTT. Its protein product is CASSATGKVGHQPQHF.